A selection of T cell receptor beta chains follows, all from one sample in a study of T-cell memory formation after mild COVID-19. TCRdb re-analysed the 5' RACE reads in MiXCR, keeping a single row per CDR3 protein. The sample has roughly 370,000 distinct CDR3 sequences, about 15% seen once; the top ten hold 20% to 25%. The sequenced sample consisted of PBMCs or a T cell subset sorted from them (not recorded which). These receptors originate from a man younger than 35 who had mild COVID-19 (a few samples of this study predate the infection). Cell type and time point are not known. Each CDR3 is given with its conserved first and last residue. The D gene is left open where the match is weak. Some rows have no size entry. The others give once, few or many, or a class for an expanded clone.

-,-,TRBJ1-5,TRBV20-1,CSARDGSNQPQHF,TGCAGTGCTAGAGACGGTAGCAATCAGCCCCAGCATTTT
-,few,TRBJ2-3,TRBV7-8,CASSLFPGESDTQYF,TGTGCCAGCAGCTTATTTCCGGGGGAGTCAGATACGCAGTATTTT
-,-,TRBJ1-1,TRBV20-1,CSARTRDRRMNTEAFF,TGCAGTGCTCGAACCCGGGACCGGAGGATGAACACTGAAGCTTTCTTT
-,few,TRBJ2-7,TRBV19,CASSTDSRTYEQYF,TGTGCCAGTAGTACGGACAGCAGAACCTACGAGCAGTACTTC
TRBD1,few,TRBJ2-5,TRBV2,CASSEDRPQTQYF,TGTGCCAGCAGTGAGGACAGGCCCCAGACCCAGTACTTC
-,-,TRBJ2-4,TRBV7-9,CASTPLAPAGHKNIQYF,TGTGCCAGTACACCACTGGCCCCGGCCGGACACAAAAACATTCAGTACTTC
-,many,TRBJ2-7,TRBV9,CASSVVPGPDYEQYF,TGTGCCAGCAGCGTAGTGCCCGGGCCCGACTACGAGCAGTACTTC
TRBD1,-,TRBJ1-3,TRBV5-1,CASSLLGTGAGNTIYF,TGCGCCAGCAGCTTACTCGGGACAGGGGCCGGAAACACCATATATTTT
-,few,TRBJ2-5,TRBV27,CASRNRDLETQYF,TGTGCCAGCCGAAACCGGGACCTTGAGACCCAGTACTTC
TRBD1,few,TRBJ1-1,TRBV7-3,CASSPGGTGAVTEAFF,TGTGCCAGCAGCCCCGGCGGGACAGGAGCGGTCACTGAAGCTTTCTTT
TRBD2,-,TRBJ2-2,TRBV6-6,CAGNGSPGGTGELFF,TGTGCCGGCAACGGATCTCCGGGGGGCACCGGGGAGCTGTTTTTT
TRBD1,-,TRBJ1-2,TRBV20-1,CSARDRGNYGYTF,TGCAGTGCTAGGGACAGGGGCAACTATGGCTACACCTTC
-,-,TRBJ1-1,TRBV5-4,CASSEGGMNTEAFF,TGTGCCAGCAGCGAGGGGGGAATGAACACTGAAGCTTTCTTT
-,-,TRBJ1-5,TRBV6-1,CASRPTQGPQPQHF,TGTGCCAGCAGACCGACCCAGGGGCCTCAGCCCCAGCATTTT
TRBD1,few,TRBJ2-3,TRBV20-1,CSATGDRDTQYF,TGCAGTGCTACCGGGGACAGGGATACGCAGTATTTT
TRBD1,many,TRBJ2-1,TRBV18,CASSPRDRGNEQFF,TGTGCCAGCTCACCCCGGGACAGGGGTAATGAGCAGTTCTTC
-,few,TRBJ2-2,TRBV6-6,CASSYSVRLNTGELFF,TGTGCCAGCAGTTACTCAGTTAGGCTGAACACCGGGGAGCTGTTTTTT
-,-,TRBJ2-2,TRBV18,CASSPIGRTENTGELFF,TGTGCCAGCTCACCCATCGGTAGGACAGAGAACACCGGGGAGCTGTTTTTT
TRBD1,-,TRBJ2-3,TRBV7-9,CASSPRTGLGPDTQYF,TGTGCCAGCAGCCCCAGGACAGGACTGGGTCCAGATACGCAGTATTTT
-,-,TRBJ1-1,TRBV5-4,CASSFSAGTEAFF,TGTGCCAGCAGCTTCTCGGCTGGCACTGAAGCTTTCTTT
-,few,TRBJ2-3,TRBV9,CASSVVSGSVTQYF,TGTGCCAGCAGCGTAGTATCCGGATCAGTCACGCAGTATTTT
-,-,TRBJ2-7,TRBV4-1,CASSPRGSEQYF,TGCGCCAGCAGCCCCCGGGGGAGCGAGCAGTACTTC
-,few,TRBJ1-5,TRBV12-3/TRBV12-4,CASSLRQLNQPQHF,TGTGCCAGCAGTTTAAGACAGCTCAATCAGCCCCAGCATTTT
TRBD2,-,TRBJ2-3,TRBV7-2,CASSFSGGAGADTQYF,TGTGCCAGCAGCTTTAGCGGGGGGGCGGGGGCAGATACGCAGTATTTT
-,-,TRBJ2-5,TRBV9,CASSVEGRETQYF,TGTGCCAGCAGCGTAGAAGGTCGAGAGACCCAGTACTTC
TRBD1,many,TRBJ2-5,TRBV7-2,CASSLSRPGGETQYF,TGTGCCAGCAGCTTAAGTCGGCCAGGGGGAGAGACCCAGTACTTC
-,few,TRBJ2-5,TRBV7-2,CASSDNQETQYF,TGTGCCAGCAGCGATAACCAAGAGACCCAGTACTTC
-,few,TRBJ1-3,TRBV9,CASSETPGPGNTIYF,TGTGCCAGCAGTGAAACACCGGGTCCTGGAAACACCATATATTTT
-,few,TRBJ2-7,TRBV9,CASSPGGSATYEQYF,TGTGCCAGCAGCCCCGGGGGCAGTGCTACCTACGAGCAGTACTTC
-,-,TRBJ1-6,TRBV19,CASSIRGQGVSPLHF,TGTGCCAGTAGTATACGCGGGCAGGGCGTTTCACCCCTCCACTTT
-,-,TRBJ2-4,TRBV15,CATSRVRGKNIQYF,TGTGCCACCAGCAGAGTTAGGGGAAAAAACATTCAGTACTTC
-,few,TRBJ2-2,TRBV4-3,CASSPLSETNTGELFF,TGCGCCAGCAGCCCCCTTTCGGAAACGAACACCGGGGAGCTGTTTTTT
-,-,TRBJ1-1,TRBV29-1,CSVVEDMNTEAFF,TGCAGCGTCGTGGAGGACATGAACACTGAAGCTTTCTTT
TRBD2,many,TRBJ2-5,TRBV4-2,CASSQVGSGGETQYF,TGTGCCAGCAGCCAAGTTGGTAGCGGGGGCGAGACCCAGTACTTC
-,-,TRBJ2-1,TRBV28,CASSLWQGIVDEQFF,TGTGCCAGCAGTTTATGGCAGGGGATCGTCGATGAGCAGTTCTTC
-,many,TRBJ2-2,TRBV5-1,CASSLAGTNTGELFF,TGCGCCAGCAGCTTGGCCGGCACCAACACCGGGGAGCTGTTTTTT
TRBD1,-,TRBJ2-7,TRBV11-2,CASSLPGQRTYEQYF,TGTGCCAGCAGCCTGCCGGGACAGCGCACCTACGAGCAGTACTTC
TRBD1,few,TRBJ2-5,TRBV15,CATSRDRDRETQYF,TGTGCCACCAGCAGAGACAGGGACAGAGAGACCCAGTACTTC
TRBD1,many,TRBJ1-5,TRBV7-2,CASSLGQVNQPQHF,TGTGCCAGCAGCTTGGGACAGGTGAATCAGCCCCAGCATTTT
-,-,TRBJ2-7,TRBV18,CASSPAGKEDSNEQYF,TGTGCCAGCTCACCGGCAGGGAAGGAGGACTCCAACGAGCAGTACTTC
-,-,TRBJ2-7,TRBV4-1,CASSQAVRSQGPYEQYF,TGCGCCAGCAGCCAAGCCGTCCGGTCACAGGGTCCCTACGAGCAGTACTTC